Following are 15 T cell receptor beta chains from one sample sequenced in a study of shared clonotypes between healthy human individuals. Generated by immunoSEQ multiplex PCR, the TCRdb table keeps only in-frame clones and is missing some. The sample records about 1 million clones, more than 65% being singletons. Input material: memory CD4+ T cells sorted from blood. Specified subset: CD45RA-negative fraction. These receptors were taken from a man younger than 30 in good health.

The J gene is TRBJ2-7, the V gene TRBV5-1; the D gene is possibly TRBD1 (5 bases). The CDR3 runs 13 residues. The germline V gene encodes CDR1 SGHRS and CDR2 YFSETQ. V was clipped by 4 bases and J by 7 bases, with 15 bases between them. The CDR3 here is CASSPEGVREQYF. The CDR3 DNA follows: TGCGCCAGCAGCCCGGAAGGGGTTCGGGAGCAGTACTTC.

J is TRBJ1-1 and V is TRBV12-5; TRBD1 matches at 7 bases. The ends lost 9 bases at V and 0 bases at J; junction bases unmatched: 13. The CDR3 totals 16 residues. From germline, CDR1 is LGHNT and CDR2 FRNRAP. CDR3 coding DNA: TGTGCTAGGATACCACAGGGGTTGGGAATGAACACTGAAGCTTTCTTT. Encoded protein: CARIPQGLGMNTEAFF. The full variable domain, with the rest looked up from reference TRBV12-5 and TRBJ1-1, is DARVTQTPRHKVTEMGQEVTMRCQPILGHNTVFWYRQTMMQGLELLAYFRNRAPLDDSGMPKDRFSAEMPDATLATLKIQPSEPRDSAVYFCARIPQGLGMNTEAFFGQGTRLTVV.

Only a few counts were recorded for this clone. The rearrangement links TRBV6-1 to TRBJ1-2; unclear D gene. The CDR3 runs to 14 residues. Germline CDR1 reads MNHNS; CDR2 reads SASEGT. The ends were cut back, 5 bases at V and 4 bases at J, with 14 bases in the middle. CDR3 protein: CASSQGNGGYGYTF. In nucleotides, the CDR3 is TGTGCCAGCAGTCAAGGGAATGGAGGCTATGGCTACACCTTC.

The chain employs TRBV10-1 and TRBJ2-1, with 11 bases fitting TRBD2. In germline, CDR1 is WNHNN, CDR2 SYGVQD (reference sequence). This CDR3 spans 18 amino acids. The junction had 16 bases not matched to a gene; V was cut back by 7 bases and J by 5 bases. The CDR3 DNA sequence: TGCGCCAGCACCAAAAAAGACCTAGCGGGAGGCCGTAACAATGAGCAGTTCTTC. Its protein product is CASTKKDLAGGRNNEQFF.

The chain carries TRBV7-9 and TRBJ1-1; the match to TRBD1 covers 7 bases. V lost 2 bases and J lost 4; bases outside the gene matches: 4. The CDR3 covers 14 residues. CDR1 is SEHNR, CDR2 FQNEAQ, per germline (reference sequence). The CDR3 nucleotides are TGTGCCAGCAGCTTAAGGACAGGTACCACTGAAGCTTTCTTT. As protein: CASSLRTGTTEAFF.

The chain combines TRBV5-1 with TRBJ2-3; weak D call: TRBD1 (5 bases). This CDR3 contains 16 residues. The germline CDR1 and CDR2 sequences are SGHRS and YFSETQ. Trimming left V 2 bases short and J 0 bases short, with 13 bases between. CDR3 loop: CASSFRADTSTDTQYF. In DNA form, the CDR3 reads TGCGCCAGCAGCTTTAGGGCGGACACTAGCACAGATACGCAGTATTTT.

V and J are TRBV19 and TRBJ2-1, with a weak D call TRBD1 (6 bases). Germline V lookup: CDR1 LNHDA, CDR2 SQIVND (reference sequence). Between the trimmed V and J ends, which lost 7 bases and 6 bases, there was a span of 16 bases. This CDR3 region has 14 residues. The CDR3 coding sequence is TGTGCCAGTACTAACCCCGGGACAATCAATGAGCAGTTCTTC. It is translated as CASTNPGTINEQFF.

The chain joins TRBV10-1 to TRBJ2-7; 10 bases match TRBD2. This CDR3 has 17 amino acids. CDR1 is WNHNN and CDR2 is SYGVQD in the germline V gene (reference sequence). The V and J ends lost 3 bases and 5 bases, in that order; junction bases with no gene match: 13. The CDR3 here is CASSDSARLAGDDEQYF. CDR3 coding DNA: TGCGCCAGCAGTGATTCGGCCAGGCTAGCGGGAGATGACGAGCAGTACTTC.

The J gene is TRBJ1-5, the V gene TRBV7-2; weak D call: TRBD1 (6 bases). CDR1 and CDR2 (germline): SGHTA, FQGNSA. V dropped 5 bases and J dropped 0 bases, with 20 bases sitting between them. The CDR3 is made up of 18 amino acids. CDR3: CASSQSGGSPNSNQPQHF. CDR3 DNA sequence: TGTGCCAGCAGCCAGAGCGGGGGCAGCCCCAATAGCAATCAGCCCCAGCATTTT.

The chain employs TRBV19 and TRBJ1-5; tentative D call: TRBD1 (5 bases). CDR3 length: 15 residues. V gave up 7 bases and J gave up 3 bases, with 16 bases separating them. CDR1 and CDR2 from the germline V gene are LNHDA and SQIVND (reference sequence). CDR3 sequence: CASISGAGANQPQHF. Here the CDR3 DNA reads TGTGCCAGTATTTCCGGCGCTGGGGCCAATCAGCCCCAGCATTTT.

This clone was recorded only once. V usage is TRBV6-1 and J usage is TRBJ1-5; TRBD1 matches at 8 bases. Germline V CDR1 and CDR2: MNHNS, SASEGT. This CDR3 spans 14 amino acids. The V and J ends lost 6 bases and 1 base, in that order; junction bases with no gene match: 2. CDR3 loop: CASRRQGSNQPQHF. CDR3 in DNA: TGTGCCAGCAGAAGACAGGGGAGCAATCAGCCCCAGCATTTT.

The gene calls are TRBV6-1 and TRBJ2-5, with TRBD1 identical over 8 bases. Gene TRBJ2-7 matches the end of the DNA better, so the J call may be wrong. Germline V gene lookup returns CDR1 MNHNS and CDR2 SASEGT. The CDR3 has 14 amino acids. Here the CDR3 reads CAIRGQTSSYEQYF. DNA of the CDR3: TGTGCCATCAGGGGGCAGACAAGCTCCTACGAGCAGTACTTC.

The chain uses TRBV5-5 and TRBJ1-4, with 10 nucleotides matching TRBD1. With 2 bases clipped from V and 7 bases from J, the junction kept 5 bases outside the gene matches. The CDR3 covers 15 residues. Looked up from germline, CDR1 is SGHKS and CDR2 is YYEKEE (reference sequence). In DNA, the CDR3 is TGTGCCAGCAGCTTCTTCGACAGGGGGCCTGAAAAACTGTTTTTT. Amino acid sequence: CASSFFDRGPEKLFF.

The rearrangement links TRBV7-3 to TRBJ2-5, with 7 bases aligning to TRBD1. Germline trimming cut 6 bases from V and 4 bases from J; bases unmatched to any gene: 5. The germline V gene has CDR1 SGHTA and CDR2 FQGTGA. CDR3 size: 13 residues. CDR3 in amino acids: CASSSQGSETQYF. DNA for the CDR3: TGTGCCAGCAGTTCACAGGGGTCAGAGACCCAGTACTTC.

The rearrangement joins TRBV4-2 to TRBJ1-6; a weak D match, TRBD1 (5 bases). This CDR3 is built from 15 residues. V was trimmed by 4 bases and J by 8 bases, leaving 15 bases between them. Germline CDR1 LGHNA, CDR2 YNFKEQ. The chain's CDR3 is CASSPKSGGYSPLHF. Written as DNA, the CDR3 is TGTGCCAGCAGCCCCAAAAGCGGGGGATATTCACCCCTCCACTTT.